The 12 T cell receptor beta chains listed next were all sequenced from one sample in a study of CD4 T cells in relation to SARS-CoV-2 and coronaviruses. Sequencing used immunoSEQ multiplex PCR; TCRdb keeps in-frame clones, though not all of them. Of roughly 63,000 clones in the sample, around 93% were seen once. Unexposed donor CD4+ T cells date from about 2010-2019, before the COVID-19 pandemic. Material for sequencing was naive CD4+ T cells from PBMCs. Subset of the sample: naive CD4+ T cells isolated by negative enrichment. These receptors all stem from a human donor in good health.

The chain recombines TRBV28 with TRBJ2-7; either TRBD1 or TRBD2 may supply D (5 bases each). Germline CDR1 is MDHEN and CDR2 is SYDVKM. The V end lost 2 bases, the J end lost 2 bases, and 13 bases lay between the germline ends. The CDR3 runs 15 residues. The CDR3 spells CASSLRGAAPYEQYF. The CDR3, as DNA: TGTGCCAGCAGTTTAAGAGGGGCCGCACCCTACGAGCAGTACTTC.

This clone appeared a single time. The chain carries TRBV5-1 and TRBJ2-1, with TRBD2 identical over 10 bases. This CDR3 comprises 14 residues. Germline V CDR1 and CDR2: SGHRS, YFSETQ. Unmatched junction bases numbered 7, after V lost 5 bases and J lost 8 bases. The CDR3 nucleotides read TGCGCCAGCAGACAAGGGACTAGCGAGTATGAGCAGTTCTTC. Its translation is CASRQGTSEYEQFF.

The rearrangement links TRBV20-1 to TRBJ2-5; D gene unclear. This CDR3 region has 11 residues. Trimming removed 3 bases at V and 3 bases at J, with 5 bases between. Looked up from germline, CDR1 is DFQATT and CDR2 is SNEGSKA (reference sequence). The CDR3: CSARVKETQYF. The DNA for the CDR3 is TGCAGTGCTAGGGTAAAAGAGACCCAGTACTTC.

The chain carries TRBV7-2 and TRBJ2-2; the D is unclear. V was cut by 8 bases and J by 1 base, with 17 bases left in between. The CDR3 has 16 residues. The germline CDR1 and CDR2 sequences are SGHTA and FQGNSA. The CDR3 sequence is CASGATSLGNTGELFF. CDR3 DNA: TGTGCCAGCGGTGCTACCTCCCTGGGGAACACCGGGGAGCTGTTTTTT.

V and J are TRBV28 and TRBJ1-1, with D possibly TRBD1 on 5 matching bases. CDR1 and CDR2 (germline): MDHEN, SYDVKM. The V end lost 2 bases, the J end lost 1 base, and 5 bases lay between the germline ends. The CDR3 has 13 residues. The CDR3 is CASSLDRNTEAFF. The CDR3 region has the DNA TGTGCCAGCAGTTTAGACAGGAACACTGAAGCTTTCTTT.

This clone was counted a single time. The V and J genes are TRBV19 and TRBJ2-2; the D gene is possibly TRBD1 (7 bases). The CDR3 covers 14 residues. Germline assignment: CDR1 LNHDA and CDR2 SQIVND (reference sequence). Deletions cut 8 bases from V and 4 bases from J, with 14 bases between. CDR3 amino acids: CASRRGVGTGELFF. CDR3 bases: TGTGCCAGTCGCAGGGGGGTGGGCACCGGGGAGCTGTTTTTT.

The V gene is TRBV10-3, the J gene TRBJ2-7; TRBD2 matches at 10 bases. The trim removed 10 bases at V and 3 bases at J, leaving 12 bases unmatched. Germline V lookup: CDR1 ENHRY, CDR2 SYGVKD. This CDR3 region has 15 residues. The CDR3 DNA follows: TGTGCCACAAGTTTTGGGGGGACTAGCGTCTACGAGCAGTACTTC. This sequence encodes CATSFGGTSVYEQYF.

The V call is TRBV7-9, the J call TRBJ2-5, with a possible D match to TRBD2 (5 bases). With 4 bases removed from V and 1 base from J, the gap between germline ends came to 13 bases. The CDR3 runs to 15 residues. CDR1 and CDR2 from the germline V gene are SEHNR and FQNEAQ (reference sequence). The CDR3 reads CASSSIYRGQETQYF. The CDR3, as DNA: TGTGCCAGCAGCTCAATATACCGGGGCCAAGAGACCCAGTACTTC. Looking up the rest from reference TRBV7-9 and TRBJ2-5 gives the full variable domain: DTGVSQNPRHKITKRGQNVTFRCDPISEHNRLYWYRQTLGQGPEFLTYFQNEAQLEKSRLLSDRFSAERPKGSFSTLEIQRTEQGDSAMYLCASSSIYRGQETQYFGPGTRLLVL.

V is TRBV7-9 and J is TRBJ2-2; TRBD1 might be the D (8 bases). The germline gives CDR1 SEHNR, CDR2 FQNEAQ (reference sequence). The length of the CDR3 is 15 residues. Trimming cost V 7 bases and J 6 bases, with 18 bases left between them. CDR3 in amino acids: CASNTWTGRAGELFF. The CDR3 DNA follows: TGTGCCAGCAACACATGGACAGGGAGGGCCGGGGAGCTGTTTTTT.

V gene TRBV7-9 combines with J gene TRBJ2-2; TRBD1 is a possible D gene (5 bases). The CDR3 covers 15 residues. CDR1 is SEHNR and CDR2 is FQNEAQ in the germline V gene (reference sequence). Between the trimmed V and J ends, which lost 3 bases and 6 bases, there was a span of 14 bases. The CDR3 DNA reads TGTGCCAGCAGCTTTGGGCCAGGGCGGTCCGGGGAGCTGTTTTTT. It yields the protein CASSFGPGRSGELFF.

The CDR3 sequence is CSVEENPYNEQFF. In DNA, the CDR3 is TGCAGCGTTGAGGAGAACCCCTACAATGAGCAGTTCTTC. The genes are TRBV29-1 and TRBJ2-1; D is undetermined. Germline V lookup: CDR1 SQVTM, CDR2 ANQGSEA. CDR3 length equals 13 residues. The germline V and J ends were trimmed by 3 bases and 2 bases, with 8 bases remaining between them.

V and J are TRBV18 and TRBJ1-1; tentative D call: TRBD1 (5 bases). The V and J ends lost 2 bases and 5 bases respectively, with 12 bases between them. The CDR3 runs to 14 residues. Germline CDR1 is KGHSH and CDR2 is LQKENI. The CDR3 coding sequence is TGTGCCAGCTCACCAAACAGTCGGGGGACTGAAGCTTTCTTT. This gives the protein CASSPNSRGTEAFF.